These 14 T cell receptor beta chains originate from one sample sequenced in a study of beta chain features in type 1 diabetes. The whole isolated RNA underwent reverse transcription, so sequencing captured expressed TCRB transcripts. The data were produced by immunoSEQ multiplex PCR, yet TCRdb's version contains in-frame clones alone and is incomplete. The table shows about 250,000 clones, with roughly 13% occurring only once. What was sequenced was naive CD4+ T cells from blood. These receptors originate from a woman in her forties in good health.

This clone appeared a few times. The V and J genes are TRBV7-2 and TRBJ2-3, with 8 bases identical to TRBD2. The germline CDR1 and CDR2 sequences are SGHTA and FQGNSA. The length of the CDR3 is 18 residues. CDR3 sequence (DNA): TGTGCTTCGGTCGGGGGGGAGACACTTACTTTACCCACAGATACGCAGTATTTT. Its protein is CASVGGETLTLPTDTQYF.

V usage is TRBV7-9 and J usage is TRBJ1-1, with 9 bases fitting TRBD1. Germline V gives CDR1 SEHNR, CDR2 FQNEAQ (reference sequence). V trimming: 5 bases; J trimming: 0 bases; junction bases outside the gene matches: 4. This CDR3 region has 15 residues. CDR3 residues: CASSPRTGVNTEAFF. CDR3 sequence (DNA): TGTGCCAGCAGCCCTAGGACAGGGGTGAACACTGAAGCTTTCTTT. Supplemented by reference TRBV7-9 and TRBJ1-1, the full variable domain reads DTGVSQNPRHKITKRGQNVTFRCDPISEHNRLYWYRQTLGQGPEFLTYFQNEAQLEKSRLLSDRFSAERPKGSFSTLEIQRTEQGDSAMYLCASSPRTGVNTEAFFGQGTRLTVV.

The chain recombines TRBV18 with TRBJ1-2; the D gene is possibly TRBD1 (6 bases). The germline V gene has CDR1 KGHSH and CDR2 LQKENI. The CDR3 is made up of 13 amino acids. The germline V and J ends were trimmed by 3 bases and 5 bases, with 10 bases remaining between them. The CDR3 loop is CASSPKGEYGYTF. CDR3 nucleotides: TGTGCCAGCTCACCCAAGGGGGAATATGGCTACACCTTC.

This clone was detected only a few times. The rearrangement uses TRBV6-1 and TRBJ2-4, with 8 bases identical to TRBD1. The CDR3 runs to 13 residues. From germline, CDR1 is MNHNS and CDR2 SASEGT. The V segment lost 5 bases and the J segment 7 bases; nucleotides outside the gene matches: 4. The CDR3 DNA is TGTGCCAGCAGTCCACAGGGGGGTAACATTCAGTACTTC. It codes for CASSPQGGNIQYF.

This clone has a handful of counts. This chain joins TRBV19 and TRBJ1-2; possibly TRBD1 for D (6 bases). From germline, CDR1 is LNHDA and CDR2 SQIVND (reference sequence). Between the trimmed V and J ends, which lost 7 bases and 5 bases, there was a span of 17 bases. The CDR3 contains 14 residues. The CDR3 coding sequence is TGTGCCAGTACCGCCGGGACAAGGGGTTATGGCTACACCTTC. Protein sequence: CASTAGTRGYGYTF.

J is TRBJ2-1 and V is TRBV5-4, with 8 bases identical to TRBD1. The J segment lost 5 bases and the V segment lost 4 bases, leaving 8 bases of the junction unmatched. The CDR3 has 15 amino acids. The germline V gene encodes CDR1 SGHNT and CDR2 YYREEE (reference sequence). CDR3 amino acids: CASSQGQGADNEQFF. In DNA, the CDR3 is TGTGCCAGCAGCCAAGGTCAGGGGGCCGACAATGAGCAGTTCTTC.

The rearrangement links TRBV2 to TRBJ1-1; D remains ambiguous. Germline V gives CDR1 SNHLY, CDR2 FYNNEI. Trimming stripped 4 bases from V and 1 base from J, with 7 bases between. The CDR3 extends over 13 amino acids. Here the CDR3 DNA reads TGTGCCAGCAGTGGAGATGAGAACACTGAAGCTTTCTTT. Translating it yields CASSGDENTEAFF.

Only one count was recorded for this clone. The chain is built from TRBV6-5 and TRBJ2-2, with 8 nucleotides matching TRBD1. This CDR3 spans 11 amino acids. V lost 5 bases, J lost 12 bases, and 2 bases stayed unmatched. CDR1 is MNHEY and CDR2 is SVGAGI in the germline V gene. The CDR3 protein is CASSGDRKLFF. As DNA, the CDR3 is TGTGCCAGCAGTGGGGACAGGAAGCTGTTTTTT.

This clone has a handful of counts. The same CDR3 arises from other DNA sequences in this sample as well. The chain joins TRBV5-1 to TRBJ2-1, with 10 bases matching TRBD1. The CDR3 extends over 15 amino acids. Trimming at V came to 0 bases and at J to 7 bases, leaving 4 bases not matched to a gene. Germline CDR1 reads SGHRS; CDR2 reads YFSETQ. The CDR3 protein is CASSLGQGARNEQFF. The CDR3 DNA is TGCGCCAGCAGCTTGGGACAGGGGGCGCGGAATGAGCAGTTCTTC. The complete variable domain, with remaining parts taken from reference TRBV5-1 and TRBJ2-1, reads KAGVTQTPRYLIKTRGQQVTLSCSPISGHRSVSWYQQTPGQGLQFLFEYFSETQRNKGNFPGRFSGRQFSNSRSEMNVSTLELGDSALYLCASSLGQGARNEQFFGPGTRLTVL.

This clone has just a few counts. The chain combines TRBV6-6 with TRBJ2-7, with 9 bases matching TRBD1. The CDR3 extends over 14 amino acids. V shed 10 bases, J shed 5 bases, and the junction held 12 bases outside the gene matches. The V gene's germline CDR1 is MNHNY and CDR2 SVGAGI (reference sequence). CDR3 sequence (DNA): TGTGCCACCAAAACCGGGACAGGGAAGAACGAGCAGTACTTC. Protein: CATKTGTGKNEQYF.

The chain recombines TRBV5-1 with TRBJ2-7, with D hard to call. V shed 3 bases and J shed 0 bases, with 7 bases lying between them. Germline lookup yields CDR1 SGHRS and CDR2 YFSETQ. The CDR3 extends over 13 amino acids. The CDR3 reads CASSSASSYEQYF. In DNA, the CDR3 is TGCGCCAGCAGCTCGGCTAGCTCCTACGAGCAGTACTTC.

V is TRBV4-1 and J is TRBJ2-1; TRBD2 aligns across 8 bases. CDR3 length: 15 residues. J gave up 4 bases and V 3 bases, and 5 bases lay outside the gene matches. CDR1 and CDR2 from the germline V gene are MGHRA and YSYEKL. As DNA, the CDR3 is TGCGCCAGCAGCCAGGCGGGGGGCTCATACAATGAGCAGTTCTTC. It translates to CASSQAGGSYNEQFF.

This sequence joins TRBV7-2 and TRBJ2-7, with 9 nucleotides matching TRBD2. The V gene's germline CDR1 is SGHTA and CDR2 FQGNSA. This CDR3 is 15 amino acids long. The V gene end was trimmed by 5 bases and the J gene end by 3 bases; junction bases not matched to a gene: 8. CDR3 protein: CASSPERGAGYEQYF. The CDR3 DNA reads TGTGCCAGCAGCCCTGAGCGGGGGGCTGGCTACGAGCAGTACTTC.

This clone was detected only a few times. The V and J genes are TRBV9 and TRBJ2-2; 8 positions agree with TRBD2. Trimming removed 4 bases from V and 5 bases from J; junction bases left unmatched: 13. Germline V gene data show CDR1 as SGDLS and CDR2 as YYNGEE. The CDR3 extends over 17 amino acids. The CDR3 nucleotides read TGTGCCAGCAGCTACACCGGGACTAGTTCTGGGACCGGGGAGCTGTTTTTT. Its translation: CASSYTGTSSGTGELFF.